The T cell receptor (beta chain) described here comes from a study of blood T cell repertoires in COVID-19. Study at large: Donors in the United States, Italy and Spain gave samples during acute or convalescent COVID-19. The cDNA or gDNA used as material had been derived from T cells, B-cell-depleted T cells, or PBMCs.

V shed 4 bases and J shed 2 bases, with 16 bases lying between them. The length of the CDR3 is 16 residues. Germline values: CDR1 SGHTA, CDR2 FQGNSA. Original processing notes: Amplification of reference gene primers provided the estimated nucleated cell counts. Profiling relied on immunoSEQ multiplex PCR, and the TCRdb table lists in-frame clones only, not all of them. V, J and clone size derive from that table, while D and trimming were established from the DNA sequence. The repertoire holds some 52,000 clones, with about 90% as singletons. This receptor was obtained from a human donor with active COVID-19. The donor label of this sample is uncertain. The sample was peripheral blood. The chain employs TRBV7-2 and TRBJ2-3; maybe TRBD2 (6 bases). The CDR3 spells CASSSLLATPTDTQYF. The CDR3 nucleotides read TGTGCCAGCAGCTCCCTACTAGCAACCCCCACAGATACGCAGTATTTT.